The 16 T cell receptor beta chains given below trace back to one sample, sequenced in a study of cytomegalovirus exposure and HLA in healthy donors. Amplification used 60 Vbeta primers and 13 Jbeta primers. Data came from immunoSEQ multiplex PCR; TCRdb stores just in-frame clones and leaves some out. The table includes around 140,000 clones, about 82% detected once. Sequencing used PBMCs. These receptor sequences come from a female donor in good health and CMV-seropositive.

The gene calls are TRBV27 and TRBJ1-4; maybe TRBD1 (6 bases). Germline V gene lookup returns CDR1 MNHEY and CDR2 SMNVEV (reference sequence). Trimming cost V 8 bases and J 8 bases, with 18 bases left between them. This CDR3 spans 14 amino acids. The CDR3 DNA sequence: TGTGCCAGCGGATTTCGGGGGGCTCGGGAAAAACTGTTTTTT. Its translation: CASGFRGAREKLFF.

The V gene is TRBV14, the J gene TRBJ2-7, with D perhaps TRBD1 (5 bases). Germline-derived CDR1 and CDR2 are SGHDN and FVKESK. Trimming removed 5 bases at V and 6 bases at J, with 17 bases between. CDR3 size: 14 residues. The CDR3 spells CASSMGQSETEQYF. CDR3 coding DNA: TGTGCCAGCAGCATGGGGCAGAGTGAGACCGAGCAGTACTTC.

This chain connects TRBV5-1 to TRBJ1-1, with TRBD1 as a possible D gene (6 bases). In germline, CDR1 is SGHRS, CDR2 YFSETQ. There are 15 residues in the CDR3. V was cut by 4 bases and J by 0 bases, with 13 bases left in between. CDR3 sequence: CASSTRTEMNTEAFF. In nucleotides, the CDR3 is TGCGCCAGCAGCACCCGGACAGAAATGAACACTGAAGCTTTCTTT. Full variable domain (outside the CDR3, taken from reference TRBV5-1 and TRBJ1-1): KAGVTQTPRYLIKTRGQQVTLSCSPISGHRSVSWYQQTPGQGLQFLFEYFSETQRNKGNFPGRFSGRQFSNSRSEMNVSTLELGDSALYLCASSTRTEMNTEAFFGQGTRLTVV.

This clone was seen a handful of times. This sequence joins TRBV21-1 and TRBJ1-5; the table's D call TRBD1 went unverified against the DNA. TRBV21-1 is given as a pseudogene. This CDR3 is 20 amino acids long. The CDR3 spells CASSVLRDRGPFGSNQPQHF. CDR3 nucleotide sequence: TGTGCCAGCAGTGTCCTCCGGGACAGGGGGCCTTTTGGTAGCAATCAGCCCCAGCATTTT.

A single count supports this clone. Germline is not matched at one junction end, which may reflect a read error. The rearrangement uses TRBV27 and TRBJ2-5, with a weak D call TRBD2 (6 bases). The CDR3 contains 15 residues. CDR1 and CDR2 from the germline V gene are MNHEY and SMNVEV (reference sequence). CDR3 bases: TGTGCCAGCAGTCATCAACGGGAGAGGTTCGGGACCCAGCACTTC. Protein product: CASSHQRERFGTQHF.

The chain is built from TRBV5-1 and TRBJ2-3; TRBD1 matches at 12 bases. From germline, CDR1 is SGHRS and CDR2 YFSETQ. The CDR3 runs to 17 residues. V shed 0 bases, J shed 7 bases, and the junction held 9 bases outside the gene matches. The CDR3 coding sequence is TGCGCCAGCAGCTTGGTGCCCCCGGGACAGGGGGCACATACGCAGTATTTT. This encodes CASSLVPPGQGAHTQYF.

The chain uses TRBV7-6 and TRBJ2-7; possible D gene TRBD2, 6 bases. This CDR3 region has 14 residues. V gave up 1 base and J gave up 2 bases, with 9 bases separating them. Germline CDR1 reads SGHVS; CDR2 reads FNYEAQ. CDR3 protein: CASSLGGGTYEQYF. The CDR3 region has the DNA TGTGCCAGCAGCTTAGGGGGAGGCACCTACGAGCAGTACTTC.

The rearrangement uses TRBV11-2 and TRBJ2-3; D is uncertain. Germline CDR1 SGHAT, CDR2 FQNNGV. There are 15 residues in the CDR3. V lost 6 bases to trimming and J lost 4 bases, with 17 bases between them. The CDR3 sequence is CASRLDYRPADTQYF. The CDR3 nucleotides read TGTGCCAGCAGGCTAGATTATAGACCCGCAGATACGCAGTATTTT.

This clone has more than one count but fewer than ten. J is TRBJ2-1 and V is TRBV5-4; tentative D call: TRBD2 (7 bases). The CDR3 covers 16 residues. Trimming took 2 bases from V and 1 from J, leaving 13 bases between them. The germline V gene encodes CDR1 SGHNT and CDR2 YYREEE (reference sequence). CDR3 coding DNA: TGTGCCAGCAGCTTAGGGGGGAGGGGTTCCTACAATGAGCAGTTCTTC. Protein: CASSLGGRGSYNEQFF.

This clone was detected only a few times. V usage is TRBV7-8 and J usage is TRBJ1-2; 8 bases align to TRBD1. CDR1 SGHVS and CDR2 FQNEAQ come from the germline V gene. V trimming: 2 bases; J trimming: 4 bases; junction bases outside the gene matches: 12. The CDR3 length is 17 residues. The CDR3 nucleotides are TGTGCCAGCAGCTTAATGTCGATCCTTACAGGGGGCTATGGCTACACCTTC. The encoded protein is CASSLMSILTGGYGYTF.

This clone has only one observation. The chain uses TRBV30 and TRBJ1-6; D is undetermined. The CDR3 has 13 amino acids. The V gene's germline CDR1 is GTSNPN and CDR2 SVGIG (reference sequence). V lost 3 bases and J 10 bases, leaving 13 bases between the germline ends. The CDR3 nucleotides are TGTGCCTGGAGCCCCCCCGGTCCATCACCCCTCCACTTT. Translation: CAWSPPGPSPLHF. The full variable domain, with the rest looked up from reference TRBV30 and TRBJ1-6, is SQTIHQWPATLVQPVGSPLSLECTVEGTSNPNLYWYRQAAGRGLQLLFYSVGIGQISSEVPQNLSASRPQDRQFILSSKKLLLSDSGFYLCAWSPPGPSPLHFGNGTRLTVT.

The V gene is TRBV7-2, the J gene TRBJ1-3; D remains unclear. The CDR3 totals 15 residues. CDR1 SGHTA and CDR2 FQGNSA come from the germline V gene. The V and J ends lost 4 bases and 2 bases respectively, with 12 bases between them. CDR3 nucleotides: TGTGCCAGCAGCTCCGAGGGTGCTGCTGGAAACACCATATATTTT. Its protein is CASSSEGAAGNTIYF. Complete variable domain (other parts from reference TRBV7-2 and TRBJ1-3): GAGVSQSPSNKVTEKGKDVELRCDPISGHTALYWYRQSLGQGLEFLIYFQGNSAPDKSGLPSDRFSAERTGGSVSTLTIQRTQQEDSAVYLCASSSEGAAGNTIYFGEGSWLTVV.

This chain connects TRBV19 to TRBJ2-5; 7 nucleotides match TRBD2. V was clipped by 4 bases and J by 2 bases; unmatched bases: 10. CDR1 is LNHDA, CDR2 SQIVND, per germline (reference sequence). The CDR3 has 16 residues. DNA of the CDR3: TGTGCCAGTAGTACCTCGGCGGCTAGCGGACAAGAGACCCAGTACTTC. Its protein product is CASSTSAASGQETQYF.

The chain carries TRBV6-1 and TRBJ2-7; 8 bases are a match to TRBD2. V lost 6 bases and J lost 7; bases outside the gene matches: 8. The CDR3 loop spans 13 amino acids. Germline assignment: CDR1 MNHNS and CDR2 SASEGT. The CDR3, as DNA: TGTGCCAGCAGAAACACGGGAGGGAAAGAGCAGTACTTC. Amino acids: CASRNTGGKEQYF.

On this clone: This sample also contains other DNA sequences that code for the same CDR3. This chain links TRBV19 with TRBJ2-3, with TRBD2 matching over 7 bases. V gave up 4 bases and J gave up 5 bases; unmatched junction bases: 18. The length of the CDR3 is 18 residues. Per germline, CDR1 LNHDA and CDR2 SQIVND (reference sequence). The CDR3 here is CASSTIAGTTSFGDTQYF. CDR3 DNA: TGTGCCAGTAGTACTATAGCCGGGACTACCTCTTTCGGAGATACGCAGTATTTT.

CDR3 DNA sequence: TGTGCCAGCAGCGCCGGACAGCTGAACACTGAAGCTTTCTTT. Translating it yields CASSAGQLNTEAFF. The chain links TRBV9 to TRBJ1-1; D possibly corresponds to TRBD1 (6 bases). Trimming pared 3 bases from V and 0 bases from J, leaving 9 bases between. The CDR3 has 14 amino acids. CDR1 is SGDLS and CDR2 is YYNGEE in the germline V gene.